The source of this T cell receptor (beta chain) is a study of Graves' ophthalmopathy and Graves' hyperthyroidism. Study-wide context: Sampling took place at initial diagnosis, with peripheral blood obtained before any treatment. Findings of the study overall: Detection in blood was also observed for most expanded thyroid clonotypes above 0.001 frequency.

The PBMCs originated from approximately 10 ml of fresh peripheral blood. Scientists amplified the TCR beta CDR3 regions from RNA transcripts. Second-round multiplex PCR came after a first-round RT-PCR that employed HTBI primers. TCRdb redid the calling of the multiplex PCR reads with MiXCR, one entry per CDR3 protein. In the table there are 300,000 to 500,000 distinct CDR3 sequences, about 16% of which are singletons. CDR1 is SGHTA and CDR2 is FQGNSA in the germline V gene. The CDR3 is made up of 14 amino acids. Trimming took 1 base from V and 7 from J, leaving 13 bases between them. This clonotype was picked up many times. Antigen unknown.

The sequenced material came from peripheral blood. The sequence was collected from a woman between 18 and 30 years old with stable Graves' hyperthyroidism. This chain links TRBV7-2 with TRBJ1-2; no clear D. In nucleotides, the CDR3 is TGTGCCAGCAGCTTAGAGGGCAGTCCTTTTGGCTACACCTTC. Translation: CASSLEGSPFGYTF.